This TCR beta chain was profiled in a study of T cells and Merkel cell carcinoma outcomes (TCRdb year 2020). Background for the entire study: The study looked at whether the tumor T-cell repertoire and T-cell density could predict clinical outcome in patients with Merkel cell carcinoma.

The CDR3 numbers 14 residues from cysteine through phenylalanine. Here the CDR3 DNA is all that survives: 42 bases in frame from base 1. The V end loses 6 bases and the J end loses 5 bases, and a stretch of 17 bases separates them. CDR1 and CDR2 are drawn from the germline V gene: SQVTM, ANQGSEA. Libraries were made using the immunoSEQ multiplex PCR assay. Not all clones reach the TCRdb copy of this immuneACCESS table, which keeps in-frame sequences only. Checked studies attribute under half of the gap to unresolved V genes and leave the rest unexplained. In all, the sample holds about 19,000 clones, and approximately 80% of those were seen once. The top ten hold over 3% of the sample. Samples came from patients with Merkel cell carcinoma. Study-wide conclusions, independent of this receptor: Clinical outcomes in Merkel cell carcinoma patients were reported to be predicted by T-cell repertoire features combined with T-cell density.

There are a few counts of this clone. Its antigen is currently not known. Within one base of it there is no much larger clone, and no base qualities were kept. The chain employs TRBV29-1 and TRBJ1-5; the D segment could be TRBD1, given 5 matching bases. The receptor's source is a human donor with Merkel cell carcinoma. Sequenced input: tumor tissue from Merkel cell carcinoma. CDR3 reads: CSVTDGTRHQPQHF. The nucleotides read TGCAGCGTGACCGACGGGACCCGGCATCAGCCCCAGCATTTT. The CDR3, completed at both ends by the reference TRBV29-1 and TRBJ1-5 genes, gives the full variable domain SAVISQKPSRDICQRGTSLTIQCQVDSQVTMMFWYRQQPGQSLTLIATANQGSEATYESGFVIDKFPISRPNLTFSTLTVSNMSPEDSSIYLCSVTDGTRHQPQHFGDGTRLSIL.